Listed below are T cell receptor beta chains from one sample, sequenced in a study of cytomegalovirus exposure and HLA in healthy donors. Profiled with immunoSEQ multiplex PCR; TCRdb holds only in-frame clones, not every one. The sample lists 150,000 to 200,000 clones; approximately 81% were seen once. The sequenced material came from PBMCs. These receptors were taken from a woman between 18 and 29 years old in good health and CMV-seropositive. CDR3s include the opening cysteine and the closing phenylalanine or tryptophan. The order of the fields is J gene, D gene, clone size, V gene, CDR3 protein, CDR3 DNA. A D gene is named only where the DNA matches it firmly. Size is stated for part of the rows, as once, few or many counts, or as a class when the clone is expanded.

j_call: TRBJ1-6
d_call: -
clone_size: -
v_call: TRBV5-1
cdr3_aa: CASSALPLTAASSYNSPLHF
cdr3_nt: TGCGCCAGCAGCGCCCTTCCCTTGACAGCTGCTAGCTCCTATAATTCACCCCTCCACTTT

j_call: TRBJ1-2
d_call: -
clone_size: -
v_call: TRBV5-1
cdr3_aa: CASSPRNYGYTF
cdr3_nt: TGCGCCAGCAGCCCGCGTAACTATGGCTACACCTTC

j_call: TRBJ2-5
d_call: TRBD2
clone_size: -
v_call: TRBV7-3
cdr3_aa: CASSNPTSGGLETQYF
cdr3_nt: TGTGCCAGCAGCAATCCGACTAGCGGGGGGCTAGAGACCCAGTACTTC

j_call: TRBJ1-5
d_call: TRBD1
clone_size: once
v_call: TRBV27
cdr3_aa: CASSLQGDQPQHF
cdr3_nt: TGTGCCAGCAGTCTCCAGGGGGATCAGCCCCAGCATTTT

j_call: TRBJ2-2
d_call: -
clone_size: -
v_call: TRBV7-2
cdr3_aa: CASSLERDSTGELFF
cdr3_nt: TGTGCCAGCAGCTTAGAACGCGACAGCACCGGGGAGCTGTTTTTT

j_call: TRBJ2-5
d_call: TRBD1
clone_size: -
v_call: TRBV4-2
cdr3_aa: CASSRDSSQETQYF
cdr3_nt: TGTGCCAGCAGCCGGGACAGTTCTCAAGAGACCCAGTACTTC

j_call: TRBJ2-7
d_call: TRBD1
clone_size: -
v_call: TRBV14
cdr3_aa: CASSQGQGAPYEQYF
cdr3_nt: TGTGCCAGCAGCCAAGGACAGGGGGCTCCCTACGAGCAGTACTTC

j_call: TRBJ2-5
d_call: TRBD1
clone_size: -
v_call: TRBV6-5
cdr3_aa: CASTYLDRAEKETQYF
cdr3_nt: TGTGCCAGCACTTACCTGGACAGGGCGGAGAAAGAGACCCAGTACTTC

j_call: TRBJ2-1
d_call: TRBD2
clone_size: once
v_call: TRBV7-2
cdr3_aa: CASSLLTSGGNEQFF
cdr3_nt: TGTGCCAGCAGCCTGTTGACTAGCGGAGGCAATGAGCAGTTCTTC

j_call: TRBJ1-4
d_call: -
clone_size: -
v_call: TRBV29-1
cdr3_aa: CSGLKSGVNEKLFF
cdr3_nt: TGCAGCGGCTTGAAAAGCGGGGTTAATGAAAAACTGTTTTTT

j_call: TRBJ2-1
d_call: TRBD2
clone_size: -
v_call: TRBV7-9
cdr3_aa: CASSPPGTSGVNEQFF
cdr3_nt: TGTGCCAGCAGCCCTCCCGGGACTAGCGGGGTCAATGAGCAGTTCTTC

j_call: TRBJ1-5
d_call: -
clone_size: -
v_call: TRBV15
cdr3_aa: CATSRDWTNQKPQHF
cdr3_nt: TGTGCCACCAGCAGAGATTGGACTAACCAGAAGCCCCAGCATTTT

j_call: TRBJ1-2
d_call: TRBD1
clone_size: -
v_call: TRBV5-1
cdr3_aa: CASSMTGGRIYGYTF
cdr3_nt: TGCGCCAGCAGCATGACAGGGGGCAGGATCTATGGCTACACCTTC